This T cell receptor beta chain was retrieved from a study of T cells in Graves' hyperthyroidism and ophthalmopathy. Study in general: At the time of initial diagnosis and before any treatment, peripheral blood was collected.

It was RNA transcripts that yielded the amplified TCR beta CDR3 regions. The TCR CDR3 first-round RT-PCR relied on the HTBI primer set. One entry per CDR3 protein, called by TCRdb with MiXCR from the multiplex PCR reads. The table shows approximately 370,000 distinct CDR3 sequences, with about a sixth occurring only once. Whole-study results and caveats: Among thyroid clonotypes expanded above 0.001, most also appeared in blood. Ophthalmopathy onset followed model prediction by a median about seven months.

Hyperthyroidism was newly diagnosed in patients aged 18 to 65 (duration under 2 months). Concerning this clonotype: The antigen is undetermined.

V dropped 1 base and J dropped 1; count of bases not matched to a gene: 3. The CDR3 has 16 amino acids. Germline lookup yields CDR1 MNHNS and CDR2 SASEGT. Sequencing was performed on blood. The sequence was obtained from a woman aged 25 to 39 with Graves' hyperthyroidism that later progressed to Graves' ophthalmopathy. V is TRBV6-1 and J is TRBJ2-4; TRBD1 matches 8 bases. This CDR3 is CASSEGQGAAKNIQYF. The CDR3 region has the DNA TGTGCCAGCAGTGAAGGGCAGGGGGCTGCCAAAAACATTCAGTACTTC.